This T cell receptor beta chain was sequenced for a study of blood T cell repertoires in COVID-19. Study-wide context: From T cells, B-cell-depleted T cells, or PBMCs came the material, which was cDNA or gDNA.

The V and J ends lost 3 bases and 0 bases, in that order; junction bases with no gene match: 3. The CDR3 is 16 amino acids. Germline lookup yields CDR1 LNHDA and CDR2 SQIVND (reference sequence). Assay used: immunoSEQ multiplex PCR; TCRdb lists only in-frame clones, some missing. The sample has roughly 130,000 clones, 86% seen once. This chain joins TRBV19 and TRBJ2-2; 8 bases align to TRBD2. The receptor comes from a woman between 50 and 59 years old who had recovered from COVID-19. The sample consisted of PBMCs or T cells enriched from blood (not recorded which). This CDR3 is CASSISGAANTGELFF. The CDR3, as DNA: TGTGCCAGTAGTATTAGCGGGGCGGCGAACACCGGGGAGCTGTTTTTT.